The 21 T cell receptor beta chains listed next were all sequenced from one sample in a study of shared clonotypes between healthy human individuals. Measured with immunoSEQ multiplex PCR; TCRdb has only the in-frame clones, and not every one. The data contain millions of clones, about 92% of them singletons. Terminally differentiated effector memory CD45RA+ cells were excluded by CCR7 positive selection of CD45RO-negative cells. Sequences were obtained from naive CD8+ T cells from PBMCs. These receptors all stem from a man younger than 35 in good health. Some clones in this sample may be carry-over from other donors' samples.

This chain links TRBV27 with TRBJ2-7, with a tentative D call TRBD2 (6 bases). This CDR3 contains 16 residues. Per germline, CDR1 MNHEY and CDR2 SMNVEV (reference sequence). Trimming stripped 0 bases from V and 7 bases from J, with 19 bases between. CDR3 sequence reads: CASSLSEGTGEREQYF. The CDR3 nucleotides read TGTGCCAGCAGTTTATCGGAAGGGACGGGGGAAAGGGAGCAGTACTTC.

The chain has TRBV2 and TRBJ1-2; 8 bases line up with TRBD1. Germline trimming cut 6 bases from V and 6 bases from J; bases unmatched to any gene: 6. The CDR3 is 13 residues long. In germline, CDR1 is SNHLY, CDR2 FYNNEI. CDR3 sequence reads: CASRTGEGHGYTF. The DNA of the CDR3 is TGTGCCAGCAGGACAGGGGAAGGACATGGCTACACCTTC.

The chain recombines TRBV4-3 with TRBJ2-7, with D possibly called TRBD1 or TRBD2 (6 bases each). V was clipped by 3 bases and J by 0 bases, with 21 bases between them. The CDR3 is 18 amino acids. Looked up from germline, CDR1 is LGHNA and CDR2 is YSLEER. The CDR3 protein is CASSQSAGWGASSYEQYF. The CDR3 region has the DNA TGCGCCAGCAGCCAGAGCGCGGGGTGGGGGGCGAGCTCCTACGAGCAGTACTTC.

The rearrangement uses TRBV7-3 and TRBJ2-1, with 7 bases aligning to TRBD2. CDR3 length: 12 residues. J lost 12 bases, V lost 5 bases, and 7 bases had no gene match. Germline CDR1 SGHTA, CDR2 FQGTGA. CDR3 nucleotides: TGTGCCAGCAGCAAAGTAGGGGAGGGGCAGTTCTTC. Its translation is CASSKVGEGQFF.

This clone was seen only once. The chain is built from TRBV5-5 and TRBJ2-4; D is ambiguous. The length of the CDR3 is 14 residues. Trimming removed 5 bases from V and 5 bases from J, with 14 bases in between. Germline V CDR1 and CDR2: SGHKS, YYEKEE (reference sequence). In nucleotides, the CDR3 is TGTGCCAGCAGTGAAGACATTCGTGAAAACATTCAGTACTTC. This gives the protein CASSEDIRENIQYF.

This clone was picked up a small number of times. This chain links TRBV27 with TRBJ1-1, with 8 bases identical to TRBD1. V trimming: 2 bases; J trimming: 10 bases; junction bases outside the gene matches: 6. The CDR3 extends over 13 amino acids. CDR1 MNHEY and CDR2 SMNVEV come from the germline V gene (reference sequence). CDR3 loop: CASSLRQGAGAFF. DNA of the CDR3: TGTGCCAGCAGTTTAAGGCAGGGGGCAGGAGCTTTCTTT.

In its sample, this clone was seen a few times. CDR3 sequence reads: CASSTQYGYTF. CDR3 sequence (DNA): TGTGCCAGCAGCACGCAATATGGCTACACCTTC. The chain uses TRBV7-9 and TRBJ1-2; no reliable D call. Deletions cut 5 bases from V and 5 bases from J, with 6 bases between. CDR1 and CDR2 (germline): SEHNR, FQNEAQ (reference sequence). The CDR3 runs 11 residues.

The rearrangement joins TRBV7-8 to TRBJ2-7; 12 nucleotides align to TRBD2. Per germline, CDR1 SGHVS and CDR2 FQNEAQ. V lost 1 base, J lost 2 bases, and 12 bases stayed unmatched. There are 19 residues in the CDR3. CDR3 nucleotide sequence: TGTGCCAGCAGCTTAGAGCCCGGACCCCCTAGCGGGAGGGCCTACGAGCAGTACTTC. Protein sequence: CASSLEPGPPSGRAYEQYF.

The V gene is TRBV19, the J gene TRBJ2-2; tentatively, D is TRBD2 (5 bases). V was pared by 3 bases and J by 1 base, with 9 bases between. This CDR3 comprises 15 residues. Looked up from germline, CDR1 is LNHDA and CDR2 is SQIVND (reference sequence). The CDR3 bases are TGTGCCAGTAGTATCTACGGGATGAACACCGGGGAGCTGTTTTTT. Its protein product is CASSIYGMNTGELFF.

This clone was seen a handful of times. This rearrangement joins TRBV11-2 to TRBJ1-2; no definite D call. Germline CDR1 is SGHAT and CDR2 is FQNNGV. This CDR3 has 11 residues. The V end was cut by 4 bases, the J end by 4 bases, with 4 bases between. Here the CDR3 reads CASSSLYGYTF. DNA of the CDR3: TGTGCCAGCAGCTCTCTCTATGGCTACACCTTC.

V usage is TRBV7-9 and J usage is TRBJ2-2; D gene ambiguous. Germline V gene lookup returns CDR1 SEHNR and CDR2 FQNEAQ (reference sequence). V gave up 5 bases and J gave up 1 base, with 5 bases separating them. This CDR3 is 13 amino acids long. In nucleotides, the CDR3 is TGTGCCAGCAGCAAACGGAACACCGGGGAGCTGTTTTTT. It specifies CASSKRNTGELFF.

As DNA, the CDR3 is TGTGCCAGCACGGAGGGTAGGGGCCCGTTCGTGAACCAGTACTTC. Amino acid sequence: CASTEGRGPFVNQYF. The chain links TRBV2 to TRBJ2-5; TRBD2 might be the D (6 bases). The germline V and J ends were trimmed by 7 bases and 10 bases, with 25 bases remaining between them. There are 15 residues in the CDR3. The germline V gene has CDR1 SNHLY and CDR2 FYNNEI. Looking up the rest from reference TRBV2 and TRBJ2-5 gives the full variable domain: EPEVTQTPSHQVTQMGQEVILRCVPISNHLYFYWYRQILGQKVEFLVSFYNNEISEKSEIFDDQFSVERPDGSNFTLKIRSTKLEDSAMYFCASTEGRGPFVNQYFGPGTRLLVL.

In this sample, this clone turned up a few times. This CDR3 reads CASNDRGPGPEAFF. The CDR3 DNA sequence: TGCGCCAGCAACGACAGGGGGCCGGGCCCTGAAGCTTTCTTT. The chain carries TRBV5-1 and TRBJ1-1; 10 bases are a match to TRBD1. The CDR3 is 14 residues long. The junction had 8 bases not matched to a gene; V was cut back by 6 bases and J by 6 bases. The germline V gene has CDR1 SGHRS and CDR2 YFSETQ.

The rearrangement uses TRBV6-6 and TRBJ2-7; 10 nucleotides agree with TRBD1. This CDR3 region has 16 residues. The germline V gene has CDR1 MNHNY and CDR2 SVGAGI (reference sequence). With 0 bases clipped from V and 3 bases from J, the junction kept 5 bases outside the gene matches. The CDR3: CASSYSRDRGNYEQYF. Written as DNA, the CDR3 is TGTGCCAGCAGTTACTCTAGGGACAGGGGCAACTACGAGCAGTACTTC.

The chain uses TRBV9 and TRBJ2-7; 10 positions agree with TRBD1. CDR3 length: 14 residues. V trimming: 2 bases; J trimming: 9 bases; junction bases outside the gene matches: 8. The germline gives CDR1 SGDLS, CDR2 YYNGEE. The CDR3 DNA sequence: TGTGCCAGCAGCGTCACCGGGACAGGGGAAACGCAGTACTTC. It translates to CASSVTGTGETQYF.

The gene calls are TRBV5-4 and TRBJ1-1; D not certain. Germline CDR1 reads SGHNT; CDR2 reads YYREEE (reference sequence). The CDR3 is made up of 15 amino acids. V was shortened by 4 bases and J by 3 bases, with 16 bases between the two germline ends. CDR3 sequence reads: CASSPGLGKDTEAFF. The CDR3 nucleotides are TGTGCCAGCAGCCCGGGATTAGGCAAAGACACTGAAGCTTTCTTT.

The chain combines TRBV27 with TRBJ2-3; 8 bases agree with TRBD2. The CDR3 runs to 16 residues. Unmatched junction bases numbered 4, after V lost 2 bases and J lost 0 bases. CDR1 MNHEY and CDR2 SMNVEV come from the germline V gene (reference sequence). The CDR3 reads CASSLEASGSTDTQYF. The CDR3 DNA reads as TGTGCCAGCAGTTTAGAGGCTAGCGGGAGCACAGATACGCAGTATTTT.

The chain combines TRBV27 with TRBJ2-1; 9 nucleotides agree with TRBD2. Losses at the gene ends were 3 bases for V and 8 bases for J; bases not matched to a gene: 17. The CDR3 is 18 amino acids. The germline V gene encodes CDR1 MNHEY and CDR2 SMNVEV (reference sequence). This CDR3 is CASSFLPLAGAPGDEQFF. DNA of the CDR3: TGTGCCAGCAGTTTCCTTCCATTAGCGGGAGCTCCCGGAGATGAGCAGTTCTTC.

The chain uses TRBV19 and TRBJ2-5; D not certain. The germline gives CDR1 LNHDA, CDR2 SQIVND (reference sequence). This CDR3 comprises 13 residues. V was shortened by 3 bases and J by 3 bases, with 8 bases between the two germline ends. This CDR3 is CASSMVQEETQYF. DNA of the CDR3: TGTGCCAGTAGTATGGTTCAGGAAGAGACCCAGTACTTC. The full variable domain, its missing parts supplied by reference TRBV19 and TRBJ2-5, is DGGITQSPKYLFRKEGQNVTLSCEQNLNHDAMYWYRQDPGQGLRLIYYSQIVNDFQKGDIAEGYSVSREKKESFPLTVTSAQKNPTAFYLCASSMVQEETQYFGPGTRLLVL.

The J gene is TRBJ2-3, the V gene TRBV7-9; TRBD2 aligns across 9 bases. This CDR3 is 16 amino acids long. Germline CDR1 SEHNR, CDR2 FQNEAQ (reference sequence). After removal of 1 base from V and 4 bases from J, the junction contained 6 bases not matched to a gene. CDR3 nucleotides: TGTGCCAGCAGCTTAGGGCCTAGCGGGACGGCAGATACGCAGTATTTT. Protein sequence: CASSLGPSGTADTQYF.

This rearrangement joins TRBV5-8 to TRBJ2-7, with D unresolved. The CDR3 runs to 14 residues. V gave up 1 base and J gave up 3 bases, with 11 bases separating them. Germline assignment: CDR1 SGHTS and CDR2 YDEGEE. The CDR3 DNA sequence: TGTGCCAGCAGCTTGTTGGGCTCTCACTACGAGCAGTACTTC. Its protein product is CASSLLGSHYEQYF.